These T cell receptor beta chains were read from a single sample in a study of type 1 regulatory T cells. A single record per CDR3 protein comes from TCRdb applying MiXCR to the reads. The sample yields tens of thousands of distinct CDR3 sequences, 62% seen once. No antigen is known for these receptors. Sequencing was performed on cultured non-Tr1 T cells, either the whole culture or a sorted T cell fraction (not recorded which). Every receptor here comes from a human donor in good health. Both conserved end residues are part of each CDR3. Fields, in order: clone size, J gene, V gene, D gene, CDR3 DNA, CDR3 protein. The D gene is left open where the match is weak. Size is stated for part of the rows, as once, few or many counts, or as a class when the clone is expanded.

NA TRBJ2-3 TRBV15 NA TGTGCCACCAGCAGAGATCTAGCGTCAGATACGCAGTATTTT CATSRDLASDTQYF
NA TRBJ2-7 TRBV3-1 TRBD2 TGTGCCAGCAGTCATAGCGGGAGTAGTTTCGGAGAGCAGTACTTC CASSHSGSSFGEQYF
few TRBJ2-7 TRBV12-3/TRBV12-4 NA TGTGCCAGCAGTCTATACCCGTACGAGCAGTACTTC CASSLYPYEQYF
once TRBJ2-3 TRBV6-6 NA TGTGCCAGCAACCCCAGGGGCGAGGGTAGCACAGATACGCAGTATTTT CASNPRGEGSTDTQYF
few TRBJ1-5 TRBV27 NA TGTGCCAGCAGTTTATCGGCGGGGCGACCATATCAGCCCCAGCATTTT CASSLSAGRPYQPQHF
NA TRBJ2-1 TRBV7-2 TRBD1 TGTGCCAGCAGCTTAGTTAGGGGACAGCCCAATGAGCAGTTCTTC CASSLVRGQPNEQFF
NA TRBJ2-2 TRBV2 NA TGTGCCAGCAGTTATAGTCCAGGGGAGCTGTTTTTT CASSYSPGELFF
NA TRBJ2-5 TRBV20-1 NA TGCAGTGCTAGTGGGGCCACAGGCCAGGGGACCCAGTACTTC CSASGATGQGTQYF
NA TRBJ2-7 TRBV7-8 NA TGTGCCAGCAGCCCACGTGGGGGAAGCTACGAGCAGTACTTC CASSPRGGSYEQYF
NA TRBJ2-2 TRBV12-3/TRBV12-4 NA TGTGCCAGCAGGAGGGGGACTATCACCGGGGAGCTGTTTTTT CASRRGTITGELFF
NA TRBJ2-3 TRBV4-3 NA TGCGCCAGCAGCCCCACAGGGCCAGATACGCAGTATTTT CASSPTGPDTQYF
NA TRBJ2-7 TRBV3-1 NA TGTGCCAGCAGCCAAGATCATGGGCACTACTTC CASSQDHGHYF
NA TRBJ2-2 TRBV6-6 NA TGTGCCAGCAGTAAGAACACCGGGGAGCTGTTTTTT CASSKNTGELFF